The present T cell receptor (beta chain) was sequenced within a study of regulatory T cells in long-lasting Graves disease (dated by TCRdb to the early 2020s). Study-level background: In the newly diagnosed Graves' disease group, patients had been taking antithyroid drugs for less than 3 months. Peripheral blood TCR sequencing and RNA sequencing compared persistent Graves' disease patients with newly diagnosed Graves' disease patients. The study was conducted in China and was registered as a clinical trial. TCR sequencing covered some 13 persistent and 20 or so newly diagnosed Graves' disease patients, some 33 samples in total. General findings and caveats noted by the study authors: Preferential use of TRBV28, TRBJ1-2 and TRBJ2-5 was observed in persistent disease, whereas TRBV20-1 and TRBJ2-1 were favored in newly diagnosed disease. Persistent patients shared more public clonotypes among themselves (more than 2,500) than newly diagnosed patients did (more than 850). The small sample size was acknowledged by the authors as a limitation that may reduce accuracy. Compared with newly diagnosed patients, persistent Graves' disease patients had lower TCR Shannon entropy and fewer highly expanded clones, which suggests clonal expansion. Because the primary lesion, thyroid tissue, could not be accessed, the study looked at peripheral blood alone. Only the TCR beta chain was sequenced and analyzed.

The library relied on multiplex PCR. The listed sequencing device is Illumina HiSeq 4000. CDR3 regions were amplified by Arm-PCR with iRepertoire HTBI primers to construct TCR beta libraries. PCR products were gel purified before sequencing. In the paper's pipeline: Gene usage analysis of CDR3 amino acid clonotypes relied on the approximately 62 TRBV and around 14 TRBJ segments identified across samples. COPE and FqMerger were used to merge the filtered high-quality paired reads into contigs. BLAST was used to align contigs to IMGT TRBV, TRBD and TRBJ reference genes, with CDR3 defined following IMGT. Clonotypes above 0.1% frequency were classified as highly expanded clones. Shannon entropy served as the measure of repertoire diversity, while the Gini coefficient captured V-J evenness. Public clonotypes were defined as clonotypes shared by more than one individual. TCRdb's own reprocessing of the public reads used fastp at Q25 and MiXCR and kept productive beta chains. Rows merge per CDR3 protein into single entries with the most common DNA and genes. What appears here as the V and J calls and clone size reflects TCRdb's work, not the paper's. Present in this sample are over 400,000 distinct CDR3 sequences, around 15% of which were seen just once. Jointly, the top ten make up approximately 19% of the sample.

The time point label here, explained by the study, means: newly diagnosed GD, antithyroid drugs for less than 3 months. For both TCR sequencing and RNA sequencing, RNA was extracted from PBMCs in TRIzol. Graves' disease was diagnosed according to American Thyroid Association guidelines. The patients came from an endocrinology department in Xi'an, China. Each patient gave about 8.1 milliliters of peripheral blood, collected in an EDTA anticoagulant tube. Ficoll Paque Plus density gradient separation was used to isolate PBMCs, and no additional T cell sorting was done. RNA quality was checked with an Agilent 2100 Bioanalyzer and agarose gel, and concentration with a NanoDrop 2000. Remarks on this clonotype: What antigen it recognizes has not been identified. Per-base quality was not reported, and no clone a single base away is much larger than it.

Trimming costs V 6 bases and J 2 bases, and their ends lie 20 bases apart. From its cysteine to its phenylalanine, the CDR3 spans 15 amino acids. Kept here is only the CDR3 DNA, which spans 45 bases and is read in frame from base 1. CDR1 and CDR2 were assigned from the germline V gene as SQVTM and ANQGSEA. The same data also went into a second study, on T cells in Graves' hyperthyroidism and ophthalmopathy. Taken from the second paper: Stable Graves' hyperthyroidism was defined as the absence of progression to ophthalmopathy over 18 months of follow-up. Hyperthyroidism patients were newly diagnosed, had a disease duration of under 2 months, and were aged 18 to 65 years. Patients with uncontrolled infections, other autoimmune diseases, pregnancy or lactation were excluded. Diagnoses were based on clinical symptoms, serum thyroxine and TRAb, thyroid ultrasound and orbital computed tomography. A first-round RT-PCR of the TCR CDR3 used the HTBI primer set with the Qiagen OneStep RT-PCR kit. Most expanded thyroid clonotypes (frequency above 0.001) were also detected in blood, a finding suggesting that blood repertoires may reflect thyroid immune responses. A 13 V-J signature model separated ophthalmopathy from stable hyperthyroidism, with over 85% sensitivity and 81.08% specificity in cross-validation and 80%/75% in testing. In validation, progression to ophthalmopathy was predicted by the model with 70.59% sensitivity and 72.22% specificity, a median of around 6.5 months before onset. TCR V-J signatures able to tell the groups apart were searched for in a discovery cohort of approximately 95 patients, of whom more than 40 had Graves' ophthalmopathy and some 60 had stable Graves' hyperthyroidism. Whether ophthalmopathy could be predicted prospectively was tested in an independent validation cohort made up of under 20 hyperthyroidism patients plus 17 patients who later progressed to ophthalmopathy. The 75 to 100 discovery patients were divided at random into training and test sets in a 7:3 ratio. In about 6 Graves' hyperthyroidism patients, the study also compared T-cell repertoires from thyroid tissue with T-cell repertoires from blood. Following sampling, methimazole starting at 30 mg daily was given to hyperthyroidism patients, and high-dose intravenous methylprednisolone was given to ophthalmopathy patients. Libraries were constructed in a second round of multiplex PCR, after which size selection and purification were carried out. Sequencing of the libraries was done on an Illumina HiSeq2000 using paired-end 100 bp reads. SOAPnuke was used to process the raw data, removing reads that contained adapters or uncalled bases, had a mean Phred below 15, or lacked an exact match to the constant primer or identifier. High-quality paired reads were merged with COPE v1.2.5, and unique nucleotide sequences were defined as clonotypes. MiTCR v1.1 was used to align clonotypes to the IMGT TRBV, TRBD and TRBJ reference segments. Analysis was restricted to V-J combinations with a frequency above 0.0001, which covered 99.2% of repertoires. The TCS score was defined as F50 (clonal expansion) divided by E x V (chaos), with BLOSUM62-based TCRdist calculated between CDR3 peptides within each V-J. Welch's t-statistics and random forest reduced several hundred V-J features to under 15, which were used in a naive Bayes classifier (R e1071). No statistical method was used to fix the sample size in advance, and group allocation was not hidden from the investigators. TCR Vbeta CDR3 sequencing of fewer than 150 peripheral blood samples (under 45 ophthalmopathy, around 80 hyperthyroidism and about 17 progressor patients) is reported in the paper.

The TCR originated in a woman between 50 and 59 years old with Graves disease. Donor details come from another sample of the same person, matched by shared clones. The sequence is built from TRBV29-1 and TRBJ2-7; TRBD1 could be the D gene, as 6 bases match. The material sequenced was peripheral blood mononuclear cells (PBMCs), taken at new diagnosis, from a patient treated with antithyroid drugs. Here is the DNA: TGCAGCGTAGATGGAGAAGGGGGAGACCCCTACGAGCAGTACTTC. It codes for CSVDGEGGDPYEQYF.